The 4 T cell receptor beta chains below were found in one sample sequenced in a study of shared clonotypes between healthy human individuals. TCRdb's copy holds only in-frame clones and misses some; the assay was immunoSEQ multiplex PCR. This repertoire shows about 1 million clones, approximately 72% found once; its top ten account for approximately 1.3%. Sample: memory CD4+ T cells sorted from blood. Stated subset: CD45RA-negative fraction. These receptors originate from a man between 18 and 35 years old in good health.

DNA of the CDR3: TGCGCCAGCGGAACGGGAGGTCACACCGGGGAGCTGTTTTTT. Protein product: CASGTGGHTGELFF. This sequence joins TRBV4-1 and TRBJ2-2, with TRBD2 matching 7 bases. CDR3 length equals 14 residues. The V segment lost 8 bases and the J segment 3 bases; nucleotides outside the gene matches: 6. Germline assignment: CDR1 MGHRA and CDR2 YSYEKL.

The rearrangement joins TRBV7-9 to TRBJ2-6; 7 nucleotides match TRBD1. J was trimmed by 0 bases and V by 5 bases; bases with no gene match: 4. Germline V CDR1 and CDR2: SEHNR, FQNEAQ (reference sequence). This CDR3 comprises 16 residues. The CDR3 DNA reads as TGTGCCAGCAGCAGACAGGGTCCCTCTGGGGCCAACGTCCTGACTTTC. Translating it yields CASSRQGPSGANVLTF.

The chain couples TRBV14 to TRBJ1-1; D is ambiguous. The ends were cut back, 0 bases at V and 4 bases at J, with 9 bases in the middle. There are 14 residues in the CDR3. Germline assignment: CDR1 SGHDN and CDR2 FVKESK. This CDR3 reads CASSQEFGITEAFF. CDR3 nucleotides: TGTGCCAGCAGCCAAGAGTTCGGGATCACTGAAGCTTTCTTT.

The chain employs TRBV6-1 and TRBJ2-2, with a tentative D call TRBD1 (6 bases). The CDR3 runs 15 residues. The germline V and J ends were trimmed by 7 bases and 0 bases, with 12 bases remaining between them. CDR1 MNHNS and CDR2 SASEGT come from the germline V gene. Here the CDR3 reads CASIRQGTNTGELFF. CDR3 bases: TGTGCCAGCATACGGCAGGGGACGAACACCGGGGAGCTGTTTTTT.